The rows below give T cell receptor beta chains drawn from one sample of a study of brain T cells in children with intractable seizures. Libraries were prepared by immunoSEQ multiplex PCR; TCRdb keeps only in-frame clonotypes and omits some of them. The sample carries approximately 110,000 clones, 94% recorded once. The sequenced sample was peripheral blood, obtained at surgery. The source of these receptors is a boy under two years old with hemimegalencephaly and intractable seizures. CDR3s include the opening cysteine and the closing phenylalanine or tryptophan. Each record gives: clone size, V gene, J gene, D gene, CDR3 DNA, CDR3 protein. A D gene is named only where the DNA matches it firmly. The size entry is marked missing in some rows and otherwise reads once, few, many or a size class.

.,TRBV4-1,TRBJ1-5,.,TGCGCCAGCAGCCTCAGGACGGATAGCAATCAGCCCCAGCATTTT,CASSLRTDSNQPQHF
once,TRBV12-3/TRBV12-4,TRBJ2-7,.,TGTGCCAGCAGGCCACTAGCTTCGGAAGAGCAGTACTTC,CASRPLASEEQYF
.,TRBV6-5,TRBJ1-1,.,TGTGCCAGCAAGGGGAACACTGAAGCTTTCTTT,CASKGNTEAFF
.,TRBV28,TRBJ2-7,TRBD1,TGTGCCAGCCGTACCGGACAGGGGACCTACGAGCAGTACTTC,CASRTGQGTYEQYF
.,TRBV5-1,TRBJ2-1,.,TGCGCCAGCAGCTTGGACAGCACCTACAATGAGCAGTTCTTC,CASSLDSTYNEQFF
.,TRBV5-1,TRBJ2-4,.,TGCGCCAGCAGCTTTAGCGGCAGAACACTAGCCAAAAACATTCAGTACTTC,CASSFSGRTLAKNIQYF
.,TRBV29-1,TRBJ2-3,.,TGCAGCGTTGAAGGCAGGGTGTTGGATACGCAGTATTTT,CSVEGRVLDTQYF
.,TRBV28,TRBJ1-4,.,TGTGCCAGCACTTCGAACAGGGTTAAGGGAAAACTGTTTTTT,CASTSNRVKGKLFF
.,TRBV18,TRBJ2-3,.,TGTGCCAGCTCACCACGGGATACGCAGTATTTT,CASSPRDTQYF
.,TRBV7-8,TRBJ2-6,.,TGTGCCAGCAGCTTTCACTGGACTGCTTCTGGGGCCAACGTCCTGACTTTC,CASSFHWTASGANVLTF
.,TRBV10-2,TRBJ2-7,TRBD2,TGCGCCAGCAGCCAGGGACTAGCGGGCACACTTTCCTACGAGCAGTACTTC,CASSQGLAGTLSYEQYF